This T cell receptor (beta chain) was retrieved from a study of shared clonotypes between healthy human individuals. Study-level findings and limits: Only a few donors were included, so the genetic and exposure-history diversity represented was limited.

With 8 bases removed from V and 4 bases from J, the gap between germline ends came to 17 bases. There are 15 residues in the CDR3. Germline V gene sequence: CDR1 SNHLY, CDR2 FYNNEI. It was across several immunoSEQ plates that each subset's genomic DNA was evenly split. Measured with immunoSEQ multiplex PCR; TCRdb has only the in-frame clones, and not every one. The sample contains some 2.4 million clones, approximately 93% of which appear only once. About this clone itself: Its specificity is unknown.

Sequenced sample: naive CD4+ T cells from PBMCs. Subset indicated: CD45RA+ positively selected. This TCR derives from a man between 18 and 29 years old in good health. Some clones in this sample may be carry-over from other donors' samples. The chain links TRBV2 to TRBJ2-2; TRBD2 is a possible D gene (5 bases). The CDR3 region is CASGLEAAGTGELFF. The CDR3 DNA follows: TGTGCCAGCGGGCTTGAAGCGGCGGGCACCGGGGAGCTGTTTTTT.